This T cell receptor (beta chain) was profiled in a study of chemoradiotherapy in HPV16-positive cancers. Study context: Functional T-cell assays on a couple of HPV16-positive patients' cells defined candidate HPV-specific clones and common TCR motifs.

Study conclusions and caveats: Non-HPV-specific T cells did not expand in tumors during treatment, whereas candidate HPV-specific clones and E7-related motifs did. In HPV16-positive patients, HPV-responsive T-cell expansion tracked better recurrence-free survival.

The CDR3 spans 15 residues. After removal of 3 bases from V and 7 bases from J, the junction contained 8 bases not matched to a gene. CDR1 is SGHRS and CDR2 is YFSETQ in the germline V gene. Points on this clone: As yet, its antigen is unknown.

This table comes from immunoSEQ multiplex PCR, and its TCRdb copy is limited to in-frame clones, with some not included. Of more than 13,000 clones in the sample, around nine tenths were seen once. Repertoires were sampled repeatedly during chemoradiotherapy. The source is a human donor with HPV-associated anogenital cancer. The rearrangement links TRBV5-1 to TRBJ2-1; 9 bases align to TRBD1. The sample was blood, taken from a patient who underwent chemoradiotherapy. The CDR3 DNA sequence: TGCGCCAGCAGCTGGGGGACAGGGAGGGGTAATGAGCAGTTCTTC. Its protein product is CASSWGTGRGNEQFF.